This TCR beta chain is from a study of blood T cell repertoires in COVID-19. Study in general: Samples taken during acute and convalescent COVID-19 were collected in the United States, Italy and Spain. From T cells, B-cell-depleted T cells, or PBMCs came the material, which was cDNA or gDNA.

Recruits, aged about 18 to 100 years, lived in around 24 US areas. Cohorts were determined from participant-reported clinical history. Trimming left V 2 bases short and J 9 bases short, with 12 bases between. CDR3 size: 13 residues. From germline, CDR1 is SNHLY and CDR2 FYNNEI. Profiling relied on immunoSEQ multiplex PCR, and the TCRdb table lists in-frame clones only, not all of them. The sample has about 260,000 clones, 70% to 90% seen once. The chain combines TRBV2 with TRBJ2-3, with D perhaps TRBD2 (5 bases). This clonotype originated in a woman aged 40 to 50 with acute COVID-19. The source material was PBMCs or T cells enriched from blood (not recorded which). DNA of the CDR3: TGTGCCAGCAGTGAATGGACTCTCGGCACGCAGTATTTT. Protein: CASSEWTLGTQYF.